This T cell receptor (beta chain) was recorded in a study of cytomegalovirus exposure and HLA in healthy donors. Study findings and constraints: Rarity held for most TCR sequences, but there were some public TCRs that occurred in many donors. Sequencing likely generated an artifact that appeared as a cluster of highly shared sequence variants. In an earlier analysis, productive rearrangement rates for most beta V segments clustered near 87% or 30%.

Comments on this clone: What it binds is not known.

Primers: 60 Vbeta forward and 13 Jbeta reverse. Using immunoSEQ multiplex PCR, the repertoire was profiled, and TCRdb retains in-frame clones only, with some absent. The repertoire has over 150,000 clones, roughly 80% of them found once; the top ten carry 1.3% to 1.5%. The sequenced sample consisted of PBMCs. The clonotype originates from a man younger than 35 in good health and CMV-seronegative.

In nucleotides, the CDR3 is TGTGCCAGTAGTATACGGCGGGAGGACTACGAGCAGTACTTC. Translation: CASSIRREDYEQYF. The chain recombines TRBV19 with TRBJ2-7, with 8 bases identical to TRBD2. The CDR3 is made up of 14 amino acids. Per germline, CDR1 LNHDA and CDR2 SQIVND (reference sequence). Trimming removed 2 bases from V and 3 bases from J; junction bases left unmatched: 3.